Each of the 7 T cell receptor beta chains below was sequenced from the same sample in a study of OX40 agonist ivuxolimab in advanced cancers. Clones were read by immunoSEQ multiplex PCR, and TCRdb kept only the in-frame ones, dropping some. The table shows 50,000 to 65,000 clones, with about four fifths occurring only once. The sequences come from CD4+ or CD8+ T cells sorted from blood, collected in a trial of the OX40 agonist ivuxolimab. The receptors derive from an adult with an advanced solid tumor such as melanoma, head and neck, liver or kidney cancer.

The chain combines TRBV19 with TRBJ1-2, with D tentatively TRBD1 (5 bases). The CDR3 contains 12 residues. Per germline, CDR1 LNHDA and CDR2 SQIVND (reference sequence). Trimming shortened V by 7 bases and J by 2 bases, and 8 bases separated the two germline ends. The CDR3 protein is CASKSGNYGYTF. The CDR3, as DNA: TGTGCCAGTAAGTCAGGGAACTATGGCTACACCTTC.

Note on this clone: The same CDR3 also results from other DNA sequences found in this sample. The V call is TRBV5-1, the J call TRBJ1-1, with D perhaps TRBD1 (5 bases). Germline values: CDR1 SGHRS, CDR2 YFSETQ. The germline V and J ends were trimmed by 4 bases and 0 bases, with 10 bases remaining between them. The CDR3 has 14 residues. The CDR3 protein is CASSGKGVNTEAFF. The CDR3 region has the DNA TGCGCCAGCAGCGGTAAAGGGGTGAACACTGAAGCTTTCTTT.

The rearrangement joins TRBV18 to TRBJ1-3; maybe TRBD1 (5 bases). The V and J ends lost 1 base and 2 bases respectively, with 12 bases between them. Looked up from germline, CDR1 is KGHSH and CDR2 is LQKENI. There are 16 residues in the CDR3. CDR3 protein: CASSPLEGGAGNTIYF. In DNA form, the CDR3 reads TGTGCCAGCTCACCACTGGAGGGAGGGGCTGGAAACACCATATATTTT.

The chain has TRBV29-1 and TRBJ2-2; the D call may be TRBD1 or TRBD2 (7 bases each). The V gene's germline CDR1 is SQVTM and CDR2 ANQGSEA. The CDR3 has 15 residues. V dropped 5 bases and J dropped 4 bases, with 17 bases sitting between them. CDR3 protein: CSVQGGDVRTGELFF. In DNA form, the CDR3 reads TGCAGCGTTCAGGGGGGGGACGTTCGCACCGGGGAGCTGTTTTTT.

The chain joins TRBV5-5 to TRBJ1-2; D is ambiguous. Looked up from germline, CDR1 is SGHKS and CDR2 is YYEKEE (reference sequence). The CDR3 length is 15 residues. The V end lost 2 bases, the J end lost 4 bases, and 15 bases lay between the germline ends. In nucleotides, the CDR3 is TGTGCCAGCAGCTTCGTAGGCAGGCCTGCCTATGGCTACACCTTC. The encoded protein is CASSFVGRPAYGYTF.

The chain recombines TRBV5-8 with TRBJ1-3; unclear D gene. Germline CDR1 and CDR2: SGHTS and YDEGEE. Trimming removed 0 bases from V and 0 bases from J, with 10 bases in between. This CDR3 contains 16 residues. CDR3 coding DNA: TGTGCCAGCAGCTTGGTGTTCGGCGGCTCTGGAAACACCATATATTTT. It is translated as CASSLVFGGSGNTIYF.

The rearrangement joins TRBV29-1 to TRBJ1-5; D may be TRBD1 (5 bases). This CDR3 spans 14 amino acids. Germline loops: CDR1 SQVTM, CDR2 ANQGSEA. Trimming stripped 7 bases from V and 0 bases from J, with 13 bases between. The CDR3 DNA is TGCAGCGCCTCCGGGACGGATAGCAATCAGCCCCAGCATTTT. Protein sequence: CSASGTDSNQPQHF. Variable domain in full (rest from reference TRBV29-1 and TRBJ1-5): SAVISQKPSRDICQRGTSLTIQCQVDSQVTMMFWYRQQPGQSLTLIATANQGSEATYESGFVIDKFPISRPNLTFSTLTVSNMSPEDSSIYLCSASGTDSNQPQHFGDGTRLSIL.